The clone carrying this T cell receptor (beta chain) was counted between two and nine times. This sample is drawn from a study of blood T cells in healthy people across ages. The CDR3 is 10 amino acids. Germline V gene data show CDR1 as SEHNR and CDR2 as FQNEAQ (reference sequence). Trimming shortened V by 9 bases and J by 15 bases, and 15 bases separated the two germline ends. Using a J-beta primer mix together with a sample-barcoded 5' primer, a second PCR was run for about 6 to 11 cycles. TCRdb passed the 5' RACE reads through MiXCR, listing each CDR3 protein once. This sample has approximately 760,000 distinct CDR3 sequences, with around 25% found just once. These records were also assigned to another study, of T cells of mothers and their children.

This TCR came from a boy under 18 in good health. Material: blood. V is TRBV7-9 and J is TRBJ2-1; weak D call: TRBD2 (5 bases). The CDR3 DNA reads TGTGCCAGTCCCGGCCCCCGGGGGTTCTTC. Translating it yields CASPGPRGFF.